This record looks at one T cell receptor beta chain sequence and its context. The treatment: around 19 received Ad26.COV2.S at low or high dose, single or two shots; about 5 received placebo; per-sample allocation not given. Sample collection was performed on day 63 after the first vaccine or placebo injection. This sample stems from a study of Ad26.COV2.S vaccination and SARS-CoV-2 variants. Trimming removed 1 base at V and 8 bases at J, with 17 bases between. Germline V gene lookup returns CDR1 SGHVS and CDR2 FQNEAQ. The CDR3 consists of 16 residues. Method: immunoSEQ multiplex PCR; TCRdb's copy keeps in-frame clones and lacks some. The top ten clones hold nearly 7.5% of a sample with a few hundred thousand clones, approximately 83% of them seen once.

The chain employs TRBV7-8 and TRBJ1-4; TRBD1 might be the D (6 bases). The clonotype originates from a person aged 18-60 years who received the Ad26.COV2.S COVID-19 vaccine or a placebo. The input for sequencing was peripheral blood, taken in a trial of Ad26.COV2.S vaccine versus placebo. Here the CDR3 reads CASSLVRGSLWEKLFF. CDR3 sequence (DNA): TGTGCCAGCAGCTTAGTCAGGGGAAGTTTGTGGGAAAAACTGTTTTTT.